Described below is a single TCR beta chain sequence and its context. It lacks a known antigen. Base qualities are missing; no much larger clone stands one base away. Between the V and J ends, shortened by 5 bases and 4 bases respectively, the junction contains 15 bases. The CDR3 covers 15 residues, taking in both the cysteine and the phenylalanine. Only the CDR3 DNA stays, 45 bases, in frame from base 1. The CDR1 and CDR2 encoded by the germline V gene (reference sequence) are LNHDA and SQIVND. For sequencing of the TCRbeta CDR3 region, genomic DNA was extracted from the sorted cells. The immunoSEQ Assay was used for sequencing of TCRbeta CDR3 regions. As stored in TCRdb, this immuneACCESS dataset retains in-frame rearrangements with V and J assigned. A fraction of the clones does not appear; measured against another copy, unresolved V genes explain less than half of the discrepancy, and the remainder lacks a known reason. The sample has about 50,000 clones on record, approximately 84% of them singletons. Approximately 13% of the sample belongs to the ten largest clones.

These data belong to a study of OX40 agonist ivuxolimab in advanced cancers. For the study in its entirety: Ivuxolimab was a fully human IgG2 agonistic monoclonal antibody targeting the costimulatory receptor OX40 (CD134). Intravenous ivuxolimab was administered to patients every 2 weeks at six dose levels: 0.01, 0.1, 0.3, 1.5, 3 and 10 mg/kg. Among the 50 to 55 dose-escalation patients, about 19 had hepatocellular carcinoma, 15 or so melanoma, 9 renal cell carcinoma and 9 head and neck cancer. The dose-escalation cohort was about 83% male with a mean age of approximately 60 years, ranging from roughly 20 to 80. Patients were allowed to have had prior anti-PD-1, anti-PD-L1 or anti-CTLA-4 therapy, and around two fifths of the dose-escalation patients had been treated with checkpoint inhibitors. Partial responses were achieved by three dose-escalation patients, of whom one had hepatocellular carcinoma and two had cutaneous melanoma. Peripheral TCRbeta sequencing was intended to test whether TCR sequence diversity was altered and clonal T-cell expansion was caused by ivuxolimab. The paper reports the monotherapy dose-escalation portion (N of about 54 patients) of the phase I ivuxolimab trial.

The paper's findings and limits, for the study overall: At doses of 0.1 to 3.0 mg/kg, clonal expansion of both CD4+ and CD8+ T cells in blood was seen between baseline and week 6. After ivuxolimab, CD8+ T cells had more expanded clones than CD4+ T cells on average. Low levels of normalized T-cell clonal expansion were also seen in some patients who did not respond. The antigen specificity of the clonally expanded peripheral T cells was not determined. Partial responders in the 0.1-3.0 mg/kg groups had among the lowest normalized peripheral clonal expansion, especially among CD8+ T cells.

Patients with a history of autoimmune disease or receiving systemic immunosuppression were excluded from the trial. Peripheral blood for TCR sequencing was collected from all dose cohorts at baseline, on cycle 4 day 1, and on cycle 7 day 1. Samples came from an open-label, multicenter, first-in-human phase I dose-escalation trial of ivuxolimab. Adults with locally advanced or metastatic head and neck squamous cell, hepatocellular, melanoma or renal cell carcinoma were enrolled in the trial. Before TCR sequencing, CD4+ and CD8+ T cells were separately sorted from peripheral blood. This clonotype was sampled from an adult with an advanced solid tumor such as melanoma, head and neck, liver or kidney cancer. The chain is encoded by TRBV19 joined to TRBJ2-1; the D gene cannot be resolved reliably. The sequenced sample was CD4+ or CD8+ T cells sorted from blood, obtained in a trial of the OX40 agonist ivuxolimab. This receptor has the CDR3 CASSSGPLGYNEQFF. The bases read TGTGCCAGTAGTTCCGGGCCCCTAGGGTACAATGAGCAGTTCTTC.